The 30 T cell receptor beta chains below were found in one sample sequenced in a study of T cell clones after liver transplantation. Assay used: immunoSEQ multiplex PCR; TCRdb lists only in-frame clones, some missing. The top ten clones hold under 45% of a sample with about 20,000 clones, 78% of them seen once. The material was CD8+ T cells from blood, obtained about 56 months after liver transplant. The receptors originated from a human patient who received a liver transplant. The T cells may partly be graft donor cells.

The chain uses TRBV19 and TRBJ2-2, with 8 positions matching TRBD2. J gave up 4 bases and V 7 bases, and 14 bases lay outside the gene matches. The germline CDR1 and CDR2 sequences are LNHDA and SQIVND (reference sequence). The CDR3 length is 17 residues. CDR3 nucleotide sequence: TGTGCCAGTAAAGGAGGTCCGGGGGGGCCGATCACCGGGGAGCTGTTTTTT. Protein: CASKGGPGGPITGELFF.

The V gene is TRBV2, the J gene TRBJ2-7, with TRBD2 identical over 8 bases. Germline assignment: CDR1 SNHLY and CDR2 FYNNEI. Trimming removed 10 bases from V and 0 bases from J; junction bases left unmatched: 8. This CDR3 comprises 14 residues. In DNA, the CDR3 is TGTGCCACCACGAGTAGCGGGGCCTCCTACGAGCAGTACTTC. Translation gives CATTSSGASYEQYF.

The chain employs TRBV5-1 and TRBJ1-1; no clear D gene. V lost 0 bases, J lost 1 base, and 4 bases lay in between. This CDR3 has 13 residues. Germline V gene lookup returns CDR1 SGHRS and CDR2 YFSETQ. The CDR3 DNA sequence: TGCGCCAGCAGCTTGGAGGGGAACACTGAAGCTTTCTTT. It codes for CASSLEGNTEAFF.

This clone was seen only once. V gene TRBV27 combines with J gene TRBJ2-1, with TRBD2 matching 8 bases. The length of the CDR3 is 17 residues. Germline CDR1 is MNHEY and CDR2 is SMNVEV (reference sequence). Trimming at V came to 5 bases and at J to 4 bases, leaving 13 bases not matched to a gene. For the CDR3, the DNA is TGTGCCAGCAGTATCTCCGGGGGGGGACTTACTTACAATGAGCAGTTCTTC. It encodes CASSISGGGLTYNEQFF.

This chain joins TRBV11-2 and TRBJ2-7; D gene ambiguous. The germline V and J ends were trimmed by 6 bases and 3 bases, with 6 bases remaining between them. The V gene's germline CDR1 is SGHAT and CDR2 FQNNGV. This CDR3 is built from 11 residues. The CDR3 bases are TGTGCCAGCAGGTCCATCTACGAGCAGTACTTC. Its protein is CASRSIYEQYF.

The chain recombines TRBV7-9 with TRBJ1-3; 9 bases are shared with TRBD1. With 11 bases clipped from V and 3 bases from J, the junction kept 8 bases outside the gene matches. CDR1 and CDR2 from the germline V gene are SEHNR and FQNEAQ (reference sequence). CDR3 length: 14 residues. This chain's CDR3 is CAGGGDRDGNTIYF. CDR3 bases: TGTGCCGGAGGGGGGGACAGGGATGGAAACACCATATATTTT.

V usage is TRBV29-1 and J usage is TRBJ2-7; 9 bases are shared with TRBD1. CDR3 length: 11 amino acids. V lost 7 bases, J lost 5 bases, and 3 bases stayed unmatched. From germline, CDR1 is SQVTM and CDR2 ANQGSEA. The CDR3 loop is CSATGGNEQYF. The CDR3 DNA follows: TGCAGCGCTACAGGGGGCAACGAGCAGTACTTC.

The genes are TRBV27 and TRBJ2-3; 9 nucleotides match TRBD2. CDR3 length equals 16 residues. Germline lookup yields CDR1 MNHEY and CDR2 SMNVEV (reference sequence). V lost 4 bases, J lost 2 bases, and 7 bases stayed unmatched. The DNA for the CDR3 is TGTGCCAGCAGTTCCCAGCGGGGGGCCACCACAGATACGCAGTATTTT. It encodes CASSSQRGATTDTQYF.

This clone was seen once. The gene calls are TRBV19 and TRBJ1-2; D is ambiguous. Trimming pared 5 bases from V and 2 bases from J, leaving 9 bases between. The germline gives CDR1 LNHDA, CDR2 SQIVND (reference sequence). The CDR3 consists of 13 residues. The DNA for the CDR3 is TGTGCCAGTAGTTACGGGGAGAACTATGGCTACACCTTC. Protein product: CASSYGENYGYTF. Together with reference TRBV19 and TRBJ1-2, the CDR3 gives the full variable domain: DGGITQSPKYLFRKEGQNVTLSCEQNLNHDAMYWYRQDPGQGLRLIYYSQIVNDFQKGDIAEGYSVSREKKESFPLTVTSAQKNPTAFYLCASSYGENYGYTFGSGTRLTVV.

The chain couples TRBV29-1 to TRBJ2-2; D might be TRBD1 (6 bases). From germline, CDR1 is SQVTM and CDR2 ANQGSEA. The CDR3 is 14 residues long. V lost 7 bases and J lost 1, with 13 bases in between. CDR3 sequence: CSAGIQGNTGELFF. The DNA for the CDR3 is TGCAGCGCCGGAATACAGGGGAACACCGGGGAGCTGTTTTTT.

The chain carries TRBV6-1 and TRBJ1-2; D possibly corresponds to TRBD1 (6 bases). V lost 2 bases and J 12 bases, leaving 16 bases between the germline ends. The CDR3 is made up of 13 amino acids. Germline V gene lookup returns CDR1 MNHNS and CDR2 SASEGT. The CDR3 coding sequence is TGTGCCAGCAGTGAATACGGGGCAGGGGAGGACACCTTC. It specifies CASSEYGAGEDTF.

The genes are TRBV28 and TRBJ2-7, with D possibly matching TRBD1 (6 bases). This CDR3 is 15 amino acids long. Looked up from germline, CDR1 is MDHEN and CDR2 is SYDVKM. Between the trimmed V and J ends, which lost 3 bases and 5 bases, there was a span of 17 bases. In DNA, the CDR3 is TGTGCCAGCAGTTTGAATCAGGGGAGTGTGGACGAGCAGTACTTC. This encodes CASSLNQGSVDEQYF. The full variable domain, in which reference TRBV28 and TRBJ2-7 provide the parts outside the CDR3, is DVKVTQSSRYLVKRTGEKVFLECVQDMDHENMFWYRQDPGLGLRLIYFSYDVKMKEKGDIPEGYSVSREKKERFSLILESASTNQTSMYLCASSLNQGSVDEQYFGPGTRLTVT.

The chain is built from TRBV27 and TRBJ2-1; 7 bases are a match to TRBD1. The ends lost 8 bases at V and 3 bases at J; junction bases unmatched: 4. CDR1 is MNHEY and CDR2 is SMNVEV in the germline V gene (reference sequence). This CDR3 has 13 amino acids. The CDR3 DNA sequence: TGTGCCAGCCCCAGGGGGAACTACAATGAGCAGTTCTTC. Its protein product is CASPRGNYNEQFF.

The chain has TRBV6-5 and TRBJ2-1, with D possibly matching TRBD2 (5 bases). This CDR3 comprises 14 residues. Trimming pared 6 bases from V and 2 bases from J, leaving 11 bases between. CDR1 is MNHEY and CDR2 is SVGAGI in the germline V gene. CDR3 sequence (DNA): TGTGCCAGCAGCGATTCCGGGGCCTACAATGAGCAGTTCTTC. Its translation: CASSDSGAYNEQFF.

This rearrangement joins TRBV28 to TRBJ1-4; possibly TRBD1 for D (6 bases). The germline V gene encodes CDR1 MDHEN and CDR2 SYDVKM. V dropped 5 bases and J dropped 7 bases, with 14 bases sitting between them. The CDR3 is 14 amino acids. The CDR3 loop reads CASSPPGAGEKLFF. The CDR3 region has the DNA TGTGCCAGCAGTCCACCAGGGGCTGGTGAAAAACTGTTTTTT.

V is TRBV9 and J is TRBJ2-2, with no clear D. V was shortened by 4 bases and J by 6 bases, with 16 bases between the two germline ends. The CDR3 extends over 15 amino acids. Looked up from germline, CDR1 is SGDLS and CDR2 is YYNGEE. In nucleotides, the CDR3 is TGTGCCAGCAGCTCAAGTCACGGAGACGCCGGGGAGCTGTTTTTT. The encoded protein is CASSSSHGDAGELFF. The variable domain in full, completed from reference TRBV9 and TRBJ2-2, reads DSGVTQTPKHLITATGQRVTLRCSPRSGDLSVYWYQQSLDQGLQFLIQYYNGEERAKGNILERFSAQQFPDLHSELNLSSLELGDSALYFCASSSSHGDAGELFFGEGSRLTVL.

This clone was observed many times. The chain has TRBV19 and TRBJ2-7; TRBD1 aligns across 10 bases. Germline-derived CDR1 and CDR2 are LNHDA and SQIVND (reference sequence). This CDR3 is 15 amino acids long. With 5 bases clipped from V and 3 bases from J, the junction kept 7 bases outside the gene matches. CDR3 amino acids: CASSQTGTGVYEQYF. CDR3 nucleotide sequence: TGTGCCAGTAGTCAAACCGGGACAGGGGTCTACGAGCAGTACTTC.

This clone is medium-sized in the sample. This chain connects TRBV19 to TRBJ1-1, with a weak D call TRBD1 (5 bases). Germline values: CDR1 LNHDA, CDR2 SQIVND (reference sequence). Trimming stripped 9 bases from V and 0 bases from J, with 8 bases between. This CDR3 is built from 12 residues. CDR3 DNA sequence: TGTGCCAGCCAGGGCTTGAACACTGAAGCTTTCTTT. Protein: CASQGLNTEAFF.

This clone appeared a few times. This chain uses TRBV27 with TRBJ2-1; tentatively, D is TRBD2 (5 bases). This CDR3 is built from 12 residues. Trimming stripped 4 bases from V and 8 bases from J, with 9 bases between. In germline, CDR1 is MNHEY, CDR2 SMNVEV (reference sequence). CDR3 region: CASSSGYYEQFF. As DNA, the CDR3 is TGTGCCAGCAGTTCGGGGTATTATGAGCAGTTCTTC.

J is TRBJ1-1 and V is TRBV5-5; weak D call: TRBD1 (5 bases). V lost 0 bases and J 5 bases, leaving 11 bases between the germline ends. The CDR3 totals 14 residues. Germline V lookup: CDR1 SGHKS, CDR2 YYEKEE (reference sequence). The CDR3 sequence: CASSLGGSNTEAFF. The CDR3 nucleotides read TGTGCCAGCAGCTTGGGGGGCTCGAATACTGAAGCTTTCTTT.

The rearrangement links TRBV15 to TRBJ2-1; TRBD2 matches at 8 bases. The CDR3 totals 16 residues. V gave up 0 bases and J gave up 2 bases; unmatched junction bases: 3. Germline CDR1 is LNHNV and CDR2 is YYDKDF (reference sequence). The CDR3, as DNA: TGTGCCACCAGCAGAGATCGGGGGGGCCCCTACAATGAGCAGTTCTTC. It is translated as CATSRDRGGPYNEQFF.

The chain couples TRBV2 to TRBJ2-1; 10 bases agree with TRBD2. This CDR3 contains 16 residues. Germline-derived CDR1 and CDR2 are SNHLY and FYNNEI. V was pared by 3 bases and J by 8 bases, with 10 bases of the junction left unmatched. The CDR3 DNA reads as TGTGCCAGCAGTGACATCGGGCTAGCGGGGGCTGATGAGCAGTTCTTC. This sequence encodes CASSDIGLAGADEQFF.

The genes are TRBV6-5 and TRBJ2-1; 9 bases match TRBD1. Germline V gives CDR1 MNHEY, CDR2 SVGAGI. This CDR3 is built from 15 residues. Germline trimming cut 5 bases from V and 6 bases from J; bases unmatched to any gene: 8. The DNA of the CDR3 is TGTGCCAGCAGTAAAACCGGGACAGGGATCAATGAGCAGTTCTTC. It is translated as CASSKTGTGINEQFF.

The rearrangement joins TRBV2 to TRBJ2-2; the D gene is possibly TRBD2 (7 bases). In germline, CDR1 is SNHLY, CDR2 FYNNEI. This CDR3 contains 17 residues. Trimming stripped 6 bases from V and 7 bases from J, with 24 bases between. CDR3 sequence: CASSLTGGMKYGGELFF. The CDR3 nucleotides are TGTGCCAGCAGCCTAACGGGGGGCATGAAATACGGCGGGGAGCTGTTTTTT.

By frequency in the sample, this clone is medium-sized. The chain recombines TRBV2 with TRBJ2-7, with D perhaps TRBD1 (6 bases). Trimming took off 5 bases at V and 2 bases at J, with 10 bases between the two ends. This CDR3 spans 13 amino acids. Germline V CDR1 and CDR2: SNHLY, FYNNEI. This CDR3 is CASSRTDTYEQYF. For the CDR3, the DNA is TGTGCCAGCAGTCGGACAGACACCTACGAGCAGTACTTC.

The rearrangement links TRBV19 to TRBJ1-2; D call uncertain. The V gene lost 4 bases and the J gene lost 2 bases, with 17 bases spanning the gap. CDR1 LNHDA and CDR2 SQIVND come from the germline V gene (reference sequence). This CDR3 comprises 16 residues. The CDR3 spells CASSTVLLPGNYGYTF. CDR3 coding DNA: TGTGCCAGTAGTACCGTCCTCCTTCCCGGGAACTATGGCTACACCTTC. Supplemented by reference TRBV19 and TRBJ1-2, the full variable domain reads DGGITQSPKYLFRKEGQNVTLSCEQNLNHDAMYWYRQDPGQGLRLIYYSQIVNDFQKGDIAEGYSVSREKKESFPLTVTSAQKNPTAFYLCASSTVLLPGNYGYTFGSGTRLTVV.

The rearrangement joins TRBV19 to TRBJ1-5; D is uncertain. Germline values: CDR1 LNHDA, CDR2 SQIVND (reference sequence). V lost 11 bases and J 6 bases, leaving 20 bases between the germline ends. The CDR3 has 14 residues. This CDR3 is CAVGSYVAGQPQHF. CDR3 DNA sequence: TGTGCCGTAGGATCCTACGTTGCGGGTCAGCCCCAGCATTTT.

This clone has a handful of counts. CDR3 coding DNA: TGTGCCAGCAGTTTACAGGGAGTCGCCTACGAGCAGTACTTC. Its translation: CASSLQGVAYEQYF. The chain carries TRBV28 and TRBJ2-7; perhaps D is TRBD1 or TRBD2 (5 bases each). Trimming removed 2 bases at V and 2 bases at J, with 10 bases between. This CDR3 has 14 residues. Per germline, CDR1 MDHEN and CDR2 SYDVKM.

This clone was counted a single time. The gene calls are TRBV30 and TRBJ1-2, with TRBD1 identical over 9 bases. Trimming took 1 base from V and 6 from J; bases not matched to a gene: 9. The germline V gene encodes CDR1 GTSNPN and CDR2 SVGIG (reference sequence). The CDR3 covers 15 residues. The CDR3 protein is CAWSESRTGANGYTF. The DNA for the CDR3 is TGTGCCTGGAGTGAATCCCGGACAGGGGCTAATGGCTACACCTTC. The full variable domain, completed using reference TRBV30 and TRBJ1-2, is SQTIHQWPATLVQPVGSPLSLECTVEGTSNPNLYWYRQAAGRGLQLLFYSVGIGQISSEVPQNLSASRPQDRQFILSSKKLLLSDSGFYLCAWSESRTGANGYTFGSGTRLTVV.

The V and J genes are TRBV7-9 and TRBJ1-6, with TRBD1 as a possible D gene (5 bases). The CDR3 totals 14 residues. V was pared by 3 bases and J by 6 bases, with 9 bases between. Germline-derived CDR1 and CDR2 are SEHNR and FQNEAQ (reference sequence). The CDR3 spells CASSLSQGNSPLHF. The DNA of the CDR3 is TGTGCCAGCAGCTTGAGTCAGGGTAATTCACCCCTCCACTTT.